This T cell receptor (beta chain) was sequenced during a study of blood T cell repertoires in COVID-19. Germline CDR1 MGHRA, CDR2 YSYEKL. The CDR3 is 15 amino acids. Trimming shortened V by 1 base and J by 0 bases, and 7 bases separated the two germline ends. Clones were sequenced by immunoSEQ multiplex PCR, and TCRdb holds only the in-frame ones, with some missing. Of about 240,000 clones listed, roughly four fifths are singletons. The V and J genes are TRBV4-1 and TRBJ1-3; D ambiguous. The specimen was peripheral blood. The source is an elderly woman with acute or convalescent COVID-19. In DNA, the CDR3 is TGCGCCAGCAGCCAAGGGCGGATCTCTGGAAACACCATATATTTT. It yields the protein CASSQGRISGNTIYF.